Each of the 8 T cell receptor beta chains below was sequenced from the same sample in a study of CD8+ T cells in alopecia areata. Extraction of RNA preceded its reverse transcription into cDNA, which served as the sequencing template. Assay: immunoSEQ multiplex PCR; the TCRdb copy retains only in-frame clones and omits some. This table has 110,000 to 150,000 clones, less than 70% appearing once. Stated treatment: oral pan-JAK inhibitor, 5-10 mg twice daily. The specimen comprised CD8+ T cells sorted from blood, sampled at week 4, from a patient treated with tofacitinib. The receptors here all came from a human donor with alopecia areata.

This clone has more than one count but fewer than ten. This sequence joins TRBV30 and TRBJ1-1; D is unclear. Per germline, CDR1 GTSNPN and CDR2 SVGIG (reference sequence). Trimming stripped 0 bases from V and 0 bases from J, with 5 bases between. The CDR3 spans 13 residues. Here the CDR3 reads CAWSVTMNTEAFF. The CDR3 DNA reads TGTGCCTGGAGTGTAACCATGAACACTGAAGCTTTCTTT.

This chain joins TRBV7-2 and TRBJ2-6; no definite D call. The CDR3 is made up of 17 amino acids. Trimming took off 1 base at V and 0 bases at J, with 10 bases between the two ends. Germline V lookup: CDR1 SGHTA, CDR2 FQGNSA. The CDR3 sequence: CASSLGSSHSGANVLTF. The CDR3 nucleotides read TGTGCCAGCAGCTTAGGTTCGAGCCACTCTGGGGCCAACGTCCTGACTTTC. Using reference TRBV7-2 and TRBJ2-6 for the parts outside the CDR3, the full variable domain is GAGVSQSPSNKVTEKGKDVELRCDPISGHTALYWYRQSLGQGLEFLIYFQGNSAPDKSGLPSDRFSAERTGGSVSTLTIQRTQQEDSAVYLCASSLGSSHSGANVLTFGAGSRLTVL.

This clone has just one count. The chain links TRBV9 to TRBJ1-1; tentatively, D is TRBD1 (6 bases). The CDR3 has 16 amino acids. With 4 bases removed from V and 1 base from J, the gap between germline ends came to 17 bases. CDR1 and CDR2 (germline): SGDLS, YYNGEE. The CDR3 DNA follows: TGTGCCAGCAGCCTTCTGCCCGGACAGACGAACACTGAAGCTTTCTTT. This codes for CASSLLPGQTNTEAFF. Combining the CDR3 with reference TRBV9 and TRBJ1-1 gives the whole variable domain DSGVTQTPKHLITATGQRVTLRCSPRSGDLSVYWYQQSLDQGLQFLIQYYNGEERAKGNILERFSAQQFPDLHSELNLSSLELGDSALYFCASSLLPGQTNTEAFFGQGTRLTVV.

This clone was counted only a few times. The CDR3 region has the DNA TGTGCCAGCAGCCCGGAGGGGAAATCTGAAGCTTTCTTT. This sequence encodes CASSPEGKSEAFF. The rearrangement links TRBV9 to TRBJ1-1, with D tentatively TRBD1 (5 bases). The length of the CDR3 is 13 residues. Trimming stripped 4 bases from V and 6 bases from J, with 13 bases between. Germline CDR1 reads SGDLS; CDR2 reads YYNGEE.

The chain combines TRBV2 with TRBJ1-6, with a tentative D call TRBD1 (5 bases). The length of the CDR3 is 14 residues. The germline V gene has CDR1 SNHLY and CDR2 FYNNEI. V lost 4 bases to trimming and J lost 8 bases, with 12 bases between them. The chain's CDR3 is CASSAVQGDSPLHF. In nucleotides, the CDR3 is TGTGCCAGCAGTGCGGTTCAGGGAGATTCACCCCTCCACTTT.

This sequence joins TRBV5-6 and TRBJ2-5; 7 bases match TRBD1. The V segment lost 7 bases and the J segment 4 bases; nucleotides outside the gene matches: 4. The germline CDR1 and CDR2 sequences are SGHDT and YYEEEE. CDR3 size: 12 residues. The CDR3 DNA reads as TGTGCCAGCCACGACAGGGCAGAGACCCAGTACTTC. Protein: CASHDRAETQYF.

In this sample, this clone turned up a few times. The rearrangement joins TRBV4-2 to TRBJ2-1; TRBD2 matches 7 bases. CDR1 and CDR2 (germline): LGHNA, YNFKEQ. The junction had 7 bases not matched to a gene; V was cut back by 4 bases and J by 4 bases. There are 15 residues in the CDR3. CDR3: CASSLRLAEYNEQFF. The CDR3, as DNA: TGTGCCAGCAGCCTTAGACTAGCAGAATACAATGAGCAGTTCTTC.

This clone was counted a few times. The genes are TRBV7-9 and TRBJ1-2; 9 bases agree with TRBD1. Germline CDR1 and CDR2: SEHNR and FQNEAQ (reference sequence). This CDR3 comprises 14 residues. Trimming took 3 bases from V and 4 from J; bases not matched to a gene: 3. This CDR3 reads CASSLDRGGYGYTF. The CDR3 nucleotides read TGTGCCAGCAGCTTGGACAGGGGAGGCTATGGCTACACCTTC.